Listed here are 17 T cell receptor beta chains from one sample, sequenced in a study of cytotoxic CD8 clonotypes in ibrutinib-treated CLL. Sequenced by immunoSEQ multiplex PCR; TCRdb stores in-frame clones only, minus some. The sample comprises around 40,000 clones, about 70% of which are singletons, and around a tenth rests with the top ten. The sequences come from PBMCs, collected at disease progression, from a patient treated with ibrutinib. The source of these receptors is a human donor with chronic lymphocytic leukemia.

This clone has only a few counts. The chain carries TRBV11-2 and TRBJ1-1, with 10 nucleotides matching TRBD1. The V segment lost 5 bases and the J segment 3 bases; nucleotides outside the gene matches: 6. Looked up from germline, CDR1 is SGHAT and CDR2 is FQNNGV. This CDR3 comprises 15 residues. CDR3 in amino acids: CASSPGTGVHTEAFF. In DNA form, the CDR3 reads TGTGCCAGCAGCCCCGGGACAGGGGTCCACACTGAAGCTTTCTTT. Full variable domain (missing parts from reference TRBV11-2 and TRBJ1-1): EAGVAQSPRYKIIEKRQSVAFWCNPISGHATLYWYQQILGQGPKLLIQFQNNGVVDDSQLPKDRFSAERLKGVDSTLKIQPAKLEDSAVYLCASSPGTGVHTEAFFGQGTRLTVV.

J is TRBJ2-3 and V is TRBV2; 7 bases agree with TRBD1. Germline loops: CDR1 SNHLY, CDR2 FYNNEI. The CDR3 has 15 amino acids. V shed 4 bases, J shed 1 base, and the junction held 5 bases outside the gene matches. Here the CDR3 reads CASSGKGARTDTQYF. The CDR3 region has the DNA TGTGCCAGCAGTGGAAAGGGGGCCCGCACAGATACGCAGTATTTT.

DNA of the CDR3: TGTGCCAGCTCCCCGATTAAGCTCTCTGGGGCCAACGTCCTGACTTTC. Its translation: CASSPIKLSGANVLTF. The chain is built from TRBV5-4 and TRBJ2-6; no clear D. Germline V CDR1 and CDR2: SGHNT, YYREEE (reference sequence). The CDR3 spans 16 residues. The V and J ends lost 7 bases and 0 bases respectively, with 14 bases between them.

To note about this clone: A read error may account for a junction end that differs from germline. The chain joins TRBV18 to TRBJ2-2; D not certain. Germline CDR1 and CDR2: KGHSH and LQKENI. This CDR3 is built from 17 residues. The CDR3 nucleotides are TGTGCCAGCTCCCCACTCCTCGGTCAGAAGAACACCGGGGAGCTGTTTTTT. It yields the protein CASSPLLGQKNTGELFF.

This clone was observed a handful of times. This chain uses TRBV2 with TRBJ2-3; D might be TRBD1 (6 bases). V was trimmed by 7 bases and J by 2 bases, leaving 10 bases between them. This CDR3 comprises 13 residues. CDR1 SNHLY and CDR2 FYNNEI come from the germline V gene. DNA for the CDR3: TGTGCCAGCAATGGACAGTTCACAGATACGCAGTATTTT. This sequence encodes CASNGQFTDTQYF.

There are a few counts of this clone. The rearrangement joins TRBV6-1 to TRBJ1-5, with D perhaps TRBD1 (5 bases). Germline lookup yields CDR1 MNHNS and CDR2 SASEGT. This CDR3 contains 14 residues. Trimming took off 8 bases at V and 0 bases at J, with 11 bases between the two ends. CDR3 bases: TGTGCCAGCGTTTGGGGGGATAGCAATCAGCCCCAGCATTTT. It translates to CASVWGDSNQPQHF.

The chain uses TRBV11-2 and TRBJ1-2; no clear D. Germline V gives CDR1 SGHAT, CDR2 FQNNGV. This CDR3 is 12 amino acids long. V was pared by 10 bases and J by 6 bases, with 15 bases between. CDR3 protein: CATNWPLDGYTF. CDR3 sequence (DNA): TGTGCCACTAATTGGCCTCTAGATGGCTACACCTTC.

The genes are TRBV18 and TRBJ1-2, with a weak D call TRBD1 (6 bases). CDR3 length: 13 residues. Germline V lookup: CDR1 KGHSH, CDR2 LQKENI. Trimming took off 0 bases at V and 6 bases at J, with 8 bases between the two ends. CDR3 sequence: CASSPPGGDGYTF. The CDR3 DNA reads as TGTGCCAGCTCACCACCAGGGGGGGATGGCTACACCTTC.

The chain uses TRBV25-1 and TRBJ2-3; 7 nucleotides line up with TRBD2. J was trimmed by 7 bases and V by 1 base; bases with no gene match: 11. In germline, CDR1 is MGHDK, CDR2 SYGVNS. CDR3 size: 16 residues. In nucleotides, the CDR3 is TGTGCCAGCAGTGAATTGGAGCGGGGTCCTGGATATACGCAGTATTTT. As protein: CASSELERGPGYTQYF.

V usage is TRBV6-6 and J usage is TRBJ2-1; no firm D call. The CDR3 length is 13 residues. The V end lost 3 bases, the J end lost 5 bases, and 8 bases lay between the germline ends. Germline lookup yields CDR1 MNHNY and CDR2 SVGAGI (reference sequence). The CDR3 reads CASSYQWDNEQFF. The CDR3 DNA sequence: TGTGCCAGCAGTTATCAATGGGACAATGAGCAGTTCTTC.

The chain joins TRBV5-4 to TRBJ1-1; maybe TRBD1 (5 bases). Trimming took off 2 bases at V and 0 bases at J, with 11 bases between the two ends. Germline V gives CDR1 SGHNT, CDR2 YYREEE (reference sequence). The CDR3 runs 15 residues. The CDR3 DNA follows: TGTGCCAGCAGCTTTTGGGCAGGGTTGAACACTGAAGCTTTCTTT. It specifies CASSFWAGLNTEAFF.

The chain joins TRBV2 to TRBJ2-7, with 11 bases fitting TRBD2. Germline trimming cut 2 bases from V and 5 bases from J; bases unmatched to any gene: 2. CDR1 is SNHLY and CDR2 is FYNNEI in the germline V gene. The CDR3 length is 14 residues. The CDR3 protein is CASSELAGGHEQYF. The DNA for the CDR3 is TGTGCCAGCAGTGAACTAGCGGGAGGCCACGAGCAGTACTTC.

The V and J genes are TRBV6-4 and TRBJ1-6; maybe TRBD1 (6 bases). The CDR3 consists of 17 residues. V gave up 2 bases and J gave up 5 bases, with 16 bases separating them. CDR1 MRHNA and CDR2 SNTAGT come from the germline V gene. CDR3 sequence: CASSDQREQGNNSPLHF. The CDR3 DNA sequence: TGTGCCAGCAGTGACCAAAGGGAGCAGGGGAATAATTCACCCCTCCACTTT.

The CDR3 is CASSMGQATKNEKLFF. Written as DNA, the CDR3 is TGTGCCAGTAGTATGGGACAGGCCACAAAAAATGAAAAACTGTTTTTT. The chain uses TRBV19 and TRBJ1-4; 8 bases line up with TRBD1. V dropped 3 bases and J dropped 5; count of bases not matched to a gene: 8. CDR3 length: 16 residues. The germline gives CDR1 LNHDA, CDR2 SQIVND (reference sequence).

The chain uses TRBV7-9 and TRBJ2-3; D might be TRBD2 (6 bases). Germline values: CDR1 SEHNR, CDR2 FQNEAQ (reference sequence). The V end lost 5 bases, the J end lost 0 bases, and 9 bases lay between the germline ends. This CDR3 has 14 residues. The CDR3: CASSPGLSTDTQYF. The DNA for the CDR3 is TGTGCCAGCAGCCCGGGACTGAGCACAGATACGCAGTATTTT.

This clone was seen a single time. The chain couples TRBV9 to TRBJ1-6; possible D gene TRBD1, 5 bases. Germline CDR1 and CDR2: SGDLS and YYNGEE. CDR3 length equals 15 residues. Trimming shortened V by 0 bases and J by 7 bases, and 11 bases separated the two germline ends. CDR3 DNA sequence: TGTGCCAGCAGCGTAGAAGGCAGGGAGAATTCACCCCTCCACTTT. Protein sequence: CASSVEGRENSPLHF.

CDR3 coding DNA: TGTGCCAGCAGTTATGGATCCAGCCGCGGGGAGCAGTTCTTC. This translates into CASSYGSSRGEQFF. The chain is built from TRBV2 and TRBJ2-1; TRBD2 might be the D (5 bases). Per the germline V gene, CDR1 is SNHLY and CDR2 is FYNNEI. V lost 5 bases and J lost 10, with 18 bases in between. The CDR3 length is 14 residues.